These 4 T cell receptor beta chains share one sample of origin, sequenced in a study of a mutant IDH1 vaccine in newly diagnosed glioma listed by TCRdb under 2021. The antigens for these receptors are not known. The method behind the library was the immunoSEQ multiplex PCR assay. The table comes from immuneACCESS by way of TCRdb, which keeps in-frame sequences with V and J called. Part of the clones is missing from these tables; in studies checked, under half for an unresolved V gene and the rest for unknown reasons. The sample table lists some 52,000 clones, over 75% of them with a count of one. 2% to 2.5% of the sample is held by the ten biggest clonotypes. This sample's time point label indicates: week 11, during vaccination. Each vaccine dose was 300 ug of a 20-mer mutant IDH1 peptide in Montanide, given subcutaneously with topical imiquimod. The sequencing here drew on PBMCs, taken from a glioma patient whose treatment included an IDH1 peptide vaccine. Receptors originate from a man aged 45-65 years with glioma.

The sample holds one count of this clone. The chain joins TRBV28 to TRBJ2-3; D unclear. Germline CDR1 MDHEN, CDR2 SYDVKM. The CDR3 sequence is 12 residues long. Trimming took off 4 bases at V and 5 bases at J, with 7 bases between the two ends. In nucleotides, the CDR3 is TGTGCCAGCAGTTCCTACCGAGATACGCAGTATTTT. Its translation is CASSSYRDTQYF. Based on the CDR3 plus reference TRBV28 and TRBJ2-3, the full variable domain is DVKVTQSSRYLVKRTGEKVFLECVQDMDHENMFWYRQDPGLGLRLIYFSYDVKMKEKGDIPEGYSVSREKKERFSLILESASTNQTSMYLCASSSYRDTQYFGPGTRLTVL.

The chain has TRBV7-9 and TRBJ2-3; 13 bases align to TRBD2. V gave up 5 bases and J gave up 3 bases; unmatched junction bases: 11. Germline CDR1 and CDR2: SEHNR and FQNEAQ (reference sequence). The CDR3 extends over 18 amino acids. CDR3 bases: TGTGCCAGCAGCCCCGGACTAGCGGGGGCGGGGAGGACAGATACGCAGTATTTT. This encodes CASSPGLAGAGRTDTQYF.

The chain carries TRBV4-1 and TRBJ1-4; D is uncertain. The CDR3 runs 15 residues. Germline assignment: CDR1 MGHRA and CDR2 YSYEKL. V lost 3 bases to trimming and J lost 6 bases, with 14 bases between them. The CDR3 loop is CASSQSPSGDEKLFF. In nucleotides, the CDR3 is TGCGCCAGCAGCCAGTCCCCTAGCGGGGATGAAAAACTGTTTTTT.

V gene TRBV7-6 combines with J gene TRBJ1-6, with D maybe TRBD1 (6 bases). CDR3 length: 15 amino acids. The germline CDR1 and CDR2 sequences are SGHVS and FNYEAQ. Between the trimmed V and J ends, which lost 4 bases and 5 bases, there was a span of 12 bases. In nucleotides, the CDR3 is TGTGCCAGCAGCTACCGGGCAGGGGATAATTCACCCCTCCACTTT. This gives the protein CASSYRAGDNSPLHF.